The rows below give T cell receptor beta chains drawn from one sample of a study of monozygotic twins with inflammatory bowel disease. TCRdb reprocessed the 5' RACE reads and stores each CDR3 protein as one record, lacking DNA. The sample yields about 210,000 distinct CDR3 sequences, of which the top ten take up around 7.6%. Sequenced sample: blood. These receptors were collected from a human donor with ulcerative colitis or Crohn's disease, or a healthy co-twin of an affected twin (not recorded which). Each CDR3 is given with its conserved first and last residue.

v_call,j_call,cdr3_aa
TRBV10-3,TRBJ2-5,CAIGDGRGFETQYF
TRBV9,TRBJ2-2,CASSVASHGELFF
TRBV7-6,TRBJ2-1,CASSEQGIEQFF
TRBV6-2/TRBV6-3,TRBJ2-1,CASSYRFNEQFF
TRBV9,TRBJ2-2,CASSWGGGLNTGELFF
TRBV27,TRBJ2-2,CASSGGLNTGELFF
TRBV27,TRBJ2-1,CASSGTNGGNEQFF
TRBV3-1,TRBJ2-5,CASSQSGIQETQYF
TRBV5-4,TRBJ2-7,CASSPTTSGSSEQYF
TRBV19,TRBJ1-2,CASRGPGTGNGYTF
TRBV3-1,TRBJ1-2,CASSRGTQANYGYTF
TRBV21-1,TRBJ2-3,CASKSASGRALDTQYF
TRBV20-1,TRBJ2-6,CSAQLTTGANVLTF
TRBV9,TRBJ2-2,CASSVEFGELFF
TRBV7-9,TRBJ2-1,CASSLTSGISYNEQFF
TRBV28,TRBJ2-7,CASTRLAALSYEQYF
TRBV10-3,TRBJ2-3,CAISGSYLTDTQYF
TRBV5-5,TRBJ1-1,CASSWGQGIAEAFF
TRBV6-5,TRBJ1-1,CASGRPDREAFF
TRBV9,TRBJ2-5,CASSVVEEETQYF
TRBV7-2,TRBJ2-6,CASRQGQLGSGANVLTF
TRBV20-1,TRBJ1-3,CSASLSSGNTIYF
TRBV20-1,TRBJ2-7,CSASVTGPYEQYF
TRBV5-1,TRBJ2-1,CASSQGQVLSSYNEQFF
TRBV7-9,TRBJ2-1,CASSLSSGREEFF
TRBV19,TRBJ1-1,CASNVYTEAFF
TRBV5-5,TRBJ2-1,CASSPPADPINEQFF
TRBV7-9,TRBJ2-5,CASSFPGPPETQYF
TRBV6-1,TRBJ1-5,CASSPDRGSNQPQHF
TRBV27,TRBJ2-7,CASRGTLLYEQYF
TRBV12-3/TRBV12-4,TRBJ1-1,CASIEAGTTEAFF
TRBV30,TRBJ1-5,CAWSSQSSGGGSNQPQHF
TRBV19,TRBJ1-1,CASTRQQTYTEAFF
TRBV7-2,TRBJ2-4,CASSLAGGVNIQYF
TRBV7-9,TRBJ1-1,CASSLVTVSEAFF
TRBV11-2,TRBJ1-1,CASSRRVGSLMNTEAFF
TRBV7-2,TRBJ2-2,CASSLGSHLFF
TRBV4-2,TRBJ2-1,CASSQDKAAAGGGNEQFF
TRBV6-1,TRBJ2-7,CASSPRLAAILSYEQYF
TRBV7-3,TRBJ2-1,CASSIIAGGYNEQFF
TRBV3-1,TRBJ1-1,CASSQVMNTEAFF
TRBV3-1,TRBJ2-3,CASSLRDGWYTQYF
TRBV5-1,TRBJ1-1,CASSLRQMNTEAFF
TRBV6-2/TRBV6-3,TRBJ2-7,CASTTGDYYEQYF
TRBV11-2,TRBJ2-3,CASSRLGTTLADTQYF
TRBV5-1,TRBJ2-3,CASSLLQGAQYF
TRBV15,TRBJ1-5,CATRRDSGSNQPQHF
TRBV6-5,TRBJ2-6,CASSSAGANVLTF
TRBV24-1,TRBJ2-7,CATSAAGSYEQYF
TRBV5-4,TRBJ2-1,CASPGLAGAANEQFF
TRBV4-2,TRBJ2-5,CASSPEDGVETQYF
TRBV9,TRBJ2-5,CASSVEGNQETQYF
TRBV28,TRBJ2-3,CASSLGREDTQYF
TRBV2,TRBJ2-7,CASFEATAKPLYEQYF
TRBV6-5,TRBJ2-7,CASAGPNSYEQYF
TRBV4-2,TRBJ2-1,CASSQDSGLAGGLSSYNEQFF
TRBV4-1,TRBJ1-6,CASSQVNTNSPLHF
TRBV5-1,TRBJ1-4,CASNQGQHNEKLFF
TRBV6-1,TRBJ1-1,CASSEALGTGNTEAFF
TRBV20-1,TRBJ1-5,CSASPGVQGRNQPQHF